This T cell receptor beta chain is from a study of early T cells in non-severe SARS-CoV-2 infection. Overall study context: Chains were not paired, and sequencing was done on bulk RNA from unsorted whole blood. Study conclusions and caveats: The VDJdb matching leaned toward anti-spike CD8 responses and overlooked private and CD4 specificities.

This clonotype has only a few counts. Antigen: not known. Germline CDR1 is SGHAT and CDR2 is FQNNGV. V lost 1 base and J lost 9; bases outside the gene matches: 7. The CDR3 spans 14 residues. Each cDNA molecule carried a unique molecular identifier. Each CDR3 protein is one row after TCRdb ran MiXCR on the 5' RACE reads. The table shows around 81,000 distinct CDR3 sequences, with roughly 13% occurring only once. This TCR was sampled from an adult who was a healthcare worker with PCR-confirmed SARS-CoV-2 infection or an uninfected control (not recorded which). The chain employs TRBV11-2 and TRBJ2-7; TRBD1 matches 9 bases. The sequenced sample consisted of whole blood. CDR3 protein: CASSLVGQGLGQYF. CDR3 sequence (DNA): TGTGCCAGCAGCTTAGTGGGACAGGGTTTGGGGCAGTACTTC.